One sample yielded the 8 T cell receptor beta chains listed below, sequenced in a study of blood T cell repertoires in COVID-19. Data came from immunoSEQ multiplex PCR; TCRdb stores just in-frame clones and leaves some out. The sample has 280,000 or so clones, 85% seen once. Material for sequencing was PBMCs or T cells enriched from blood (not recorded which). All receptors derive from a woman in her 50s who had recovered from COVID-19.

This clone came up once. V gene TRBV19 combines with J gene TRBJ2-1; no clear D gene. CDR3 size: 11 residues. Germline loops: CDR1 LNHDA, CDR2 SQIVND (reference sequence). V was pared by 7 bases and J by 5 bases, with 6 bases between. The CDR3 protein is CASIEHNEQFF. DNA of the CDR3: TGTGCCAGTATTGAGCACAATGAGCAGTTCTTC.

This clone has only one observation. The rearrangement joins TRBV6-2 or TRBV6-3 to TRBJ2-2; no clear D gene. Deletions cut 2 bases from V and 3 bases from J, with 4 bases between. Germline-derived CDR1 and CDR2 are MNHEY and SVGEGT. The CDR3 totals 13 residues. The CDR3 DNA reads as TGTGCCAGCAGTTACGACTACACCGGGGAGCTGTTTTTT. Its translation: CASSYDYTGELFF.

The genes are TRBV19 and TRBJ2-3; tentative D call: TRBD2 (6 bases). Germline lookup yields CDR1 LNHDA and CDR2 SQIVND (reference sequence). The CDR3 extends over 15 amino acids. The V end was cut by 3 bases, the J end by 4 bases, with 14 bases between. The CDR3 DNA follows: TGTGCCAGTAGTATTATGGCGGGGAACCCAGATACGCAGTATTTT. It translates to CASSIMAGNPDTQYF.

V gene TRBV28 combines with J gene TRBJ1-1; D is uncertain. Trimming left V 8 bases short and J 2 bases short, with 18 bases between. CDR1 MDHEN and CDR2 SYDVKM come from the germline V gene. The CDR3 spans 15 residues. The CDR3 coding sequence is TGTGCCAGCCGGTCCCGCGGTACAACAAACACTGAAGCTTTCTTT. Amino acid sequence: CASRSRGTTNTEAFF. Full variable domain (rest looked up from reference TRBV28 and TRBJ1-1): DVKVTQSSRYLVKRTGEKVFLECVQDMDHENMFWYRQDPGLGLRLIYFSYDVKMKEKGDIPEGYSVSREKKERFSLILESASTNQTSMYLCASRSRGTTNTEAFFGQGTRLTVV.

The chain uses TRBV19 and TRBJ2-2; TRBD1 is a possible D gene (7 bases). Trimming shortened V by 6 bases and J by 7 bases, and 21 bases separated the two germline ends. The V gene's germline CDR1 is LNHDA and CDR2 SQIVND (reference sequence). The CDR3 loop spans 16 amino acids. The CDR3 DNA reads TGTGCCAGTAGATCAAGCTCGCAGGGGGGAAACGGGGAGCTGTTTTTT. Translation gives CASRSSSQGGNGELFF.

This clone was observed a handful of times. The rearrangement joins TRBV15 to TRBJ1-1; 7 positions match TRBD1. Germline CDR1 LNHNV, CDR2 YYDKDF (reference sequence). After removal of 2 bases from V and 0 bases from J, the junction contained 6 bases not matched to a gene. This CDR3 is built from 16 residues. This chain's CDR3 is CATSRLRQGVNTEAFF. For the CDR3, the DNA is TGTGCCACCAGCAGACTGCGACAGGGCGTGAACACTGAAGCTTTCTTT.

CDR3 in amino acids: CASSETSGRAGEQFF. The CDR3 DNA reads TGTGCCAGCAGTGAAACGAGCGGGAGGGCCGGTGAGCAGTTCTTC. The gene calls are TRBV2 and TRBJ2-1; TRBD2 matches at 10 bases. In germline, CDR1 is SNHLY, CDR2 FYNNEI. The CDR3 runs 15 residues. The ends lost 2 bases at V and 9 bases at J; junction bases unmatched: 7.

To note about this clone: Within the sample, other DNA sequences also encode this same CDR3. CDR3 bases: TGTGCCAGCAGTCCTAGTCGATCCTACGAGCAGTACTTC. Encoded protein: CASSPSRSYEQYF. The genes are TRBV6-5 and TRBJ2-7; D gene unclear. V was clipped by 5 bases and J by 1 base, with 9 bases between them. Per the germline V gene, CDR1 is MNHEY and CDR2 is SVGAGI. The CDR3 has 13 residues.